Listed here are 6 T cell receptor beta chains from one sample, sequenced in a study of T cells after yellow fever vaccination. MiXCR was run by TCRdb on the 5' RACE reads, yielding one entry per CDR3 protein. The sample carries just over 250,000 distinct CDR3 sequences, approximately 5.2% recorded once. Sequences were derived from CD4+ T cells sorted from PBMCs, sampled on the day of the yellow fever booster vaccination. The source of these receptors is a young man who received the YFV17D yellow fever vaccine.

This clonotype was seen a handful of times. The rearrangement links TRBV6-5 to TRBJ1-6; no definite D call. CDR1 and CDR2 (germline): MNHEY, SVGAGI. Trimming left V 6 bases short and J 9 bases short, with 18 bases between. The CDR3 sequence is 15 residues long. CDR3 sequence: CASSTKRLPGSPLHF. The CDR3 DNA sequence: TGTGCCAGCAGCACAAAGCGGTTACCCGGTTCACCCCTCCACTTT.

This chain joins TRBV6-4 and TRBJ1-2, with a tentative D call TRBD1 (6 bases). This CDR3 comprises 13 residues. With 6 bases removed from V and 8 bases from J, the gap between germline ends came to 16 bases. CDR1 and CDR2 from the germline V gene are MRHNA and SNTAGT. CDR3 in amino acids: CASRSQGVGGYTF. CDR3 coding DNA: TGTGCCAGCAGATCACAGGGTGTAGGAGGCTACACCTTC.

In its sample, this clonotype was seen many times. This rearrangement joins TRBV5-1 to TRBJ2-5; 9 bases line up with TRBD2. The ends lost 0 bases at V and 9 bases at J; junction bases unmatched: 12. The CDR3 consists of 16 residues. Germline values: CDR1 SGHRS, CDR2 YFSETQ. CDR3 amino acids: CASSLAGLASQSAQYF. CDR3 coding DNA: TGCGCCAGCAGCTTGGCCGGACTAGCGTCGCAATCCGCCCAGTACTTC.

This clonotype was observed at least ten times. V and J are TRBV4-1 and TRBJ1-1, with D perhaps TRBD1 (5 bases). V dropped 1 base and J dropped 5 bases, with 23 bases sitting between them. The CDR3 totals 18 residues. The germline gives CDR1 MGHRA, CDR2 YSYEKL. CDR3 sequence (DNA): TGCGCCAGCAGCCAAGTCGGTGGCCCGGGAGGGGTAGGGACTGAAGCTTTCTTT. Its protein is CASSQVGGPGGVGTEAFF.

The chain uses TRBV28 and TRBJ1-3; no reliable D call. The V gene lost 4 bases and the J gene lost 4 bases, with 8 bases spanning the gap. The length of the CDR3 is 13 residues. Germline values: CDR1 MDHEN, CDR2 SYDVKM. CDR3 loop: CASSSAIGNTIYF. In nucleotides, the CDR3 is TGTGCCAGCAGTTCTGCGATAGGAAACACCATATATTTT.

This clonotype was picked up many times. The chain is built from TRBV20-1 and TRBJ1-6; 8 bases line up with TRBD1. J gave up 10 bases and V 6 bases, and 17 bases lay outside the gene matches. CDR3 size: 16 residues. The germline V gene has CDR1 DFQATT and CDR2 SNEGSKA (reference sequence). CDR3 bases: TGCAGTGCCTTTTCCCGACAGGGGATGAGTTGGTCACCCCTCCACTTT. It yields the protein CSAFSRQGMSWSPLHF.